Listed here are 29 T cell receptor beta chains from one sample, sequenced in a study of blood T cell repertoires in COVID-19. Generated by immunoSEQ multiplex PCR, the TCRdb table keeps only in-frame clones and is missing some. The sample shows 99,000 or so clones, roughly 80% of them seen only once. The sample consisted of peripheral blood. The receptors come from a woman aged 70-85 years with acute or convalescent COVID-19.

The V gene is TRBV19, the J gene TRBJ2-5; 7 bases agree with TRBD1. The CDR3 has 14 residues. The V segment lost 5 bases and the J segment 2 bases; nucleotides outside the gene matches: 5. Germline CDR1 reads LNHDA; CDR2 reads SQIVND (reference sequence). The CDR3 sequence: CASSAWDSQETQYF. In DNA form, the CDR3 reads TGTGCCAGTAGTGCCTGGGACAGTCAAGAGACCCAGTACTTC. The variable domain in full, completed from reference TRBV19 and TRBJ2-5, reads DGGITQSPKYLFRKEGQNVTLSCEQNLNHDAMYWYRQDPGQGLRLIYYSQIVNDFQKGDIAEGYSVSREKKESFPLTVTSAQKNPTAFYLCASSAWDSQETQYFGPGTRLLVL.

This chain joins TRBV30 and TRBJ1-4; 10 bases map to TRBD1. The CDR3 contains 15 residues. Germline V gene sequence: CDR1 GTSNPN, CDR2 SVGIG (reference sequence). The V segment lost 2 bases and the J segment 8 bases; nucleotides outside the gene matches: 8. In DNA, the CDR3 is TGTGCCTGGAGTAACGGAGACAGGGGGCGAGAAAAACTGTTTTTT. As protein: CAWSNGDRGREKLFF.

This sequence joins TRBV9 and TRBJ1-5; D is possibly TRBD1 (5 bases). V lost 4 bases and J lost 2, with 13 bases in between. Germline-derived CDR1 and CDR2 are SGDLS and YYNGEE. The CDR3 totals 15 residues. In nucleotides, the CDR3 is TGTGCCAGCAGCTCCGACAGTTACGGCAATCAGCCCCAGCATTTT. Protein sequence: CASSSDSYGNQPQHF.

This chain joins TRBV5-8 and TRBJ1-6, with a weak D call TRBD1 (5 bases). Germline CDR1 and CDR2: SGHTS and YDEGEE. The V end lost 4 bases, the J end lost 9 bases, and 20 bases lay between the germline ends. The CDR3 sequence is 16 residues long. CDR3 amino acids: CASSPRERGPGSPLHF. CDR3 in DNA: TGTGCCAGCAGCCCCCGTGAGCGGGGACCTGGTTCACCCCTCCACTTT.

CDR3 loop: CASSFARADEQYF. DNA for the CDR3: TGTGCCAGCAGTTTCGCCAGGGCGGACGAGCAGTACTTC. This chain joins TRBV27 and TRBJ2-7, with D perhaps matching TRBD1 (5 bases). This CDR3 spans 13 amino acids. The V and J ends lost 3 bases and 5 bases respectively, with 11 bases between them. Germline V gene data show CDR1 as MNHEY and CDR2 as SMNVEV (reference sequence).

This chain links TRBV12-3 or TRBV12-4 with TRBJ2-7, with D perhaps TRBD1 (6 bases). The CDR3 has 11 amino acids. V lost 8 bases, J lost 4 bases, and 9 bases lay in between. The CDR3 loop is CASSGEYEQYF. The CDR3 region has the DNA TGTGCCAGCTCAGGGGAATACGAGCAGTACTTC.

J is TRBJ1-5 and V is TRBV5-6, with D maybe TRBD1 (5 bases). The V end lost 2 bases, the J end lost 0 bases, and 9 bases lay between the germline ends. The CDR3 consists of 15 residues. Germline CDR1 is SGHDT and CDR2 is YYEEEE. The CDR3 is CASSLGGDSNQPQHF. In DNA, the CDR3 is TGTGCCAGCAGCTTAGGAGGGGATAGCAATCAGCCCCAGCATTTT.

The rearrangement uses TRBV7-9 and TRBJ1-1, with TRBD1 matching 7 bases. With 0 bases clipped from V and 3 bases from J, the junction kept 7 bases outside the gene matches. The CDR3 totals 16 residues. From germline, CDR1 is SEHNR and CDR2 FQNEAQ (reference sequence). The DNA for the CDR3 is TGTGCCAGCAGCTTAGCGAGGCCCAGGGGGGACACTGAAGCTTTCTTT. This encodes CASSLARPRGDTEAFF.

This chain connects TRBV11-1 to TRBJ2-5; D ambiguous. The germline V and J ends were trimmed by 3 bases and 4 bases, with 9 bases remaining between them. CDR3 length: 13 amino acids. The germline V gene encodes CDR1 SGHAT and CDR2 FQDESV (reference sequence). Here the CDR3 reads CASSFGVGETQYF. For the CDR3, the DNA is TGTGCCAGCAGCTTCGGAGTGGGAGAGACCCAGTACTTC.

As to this clone: Other DNA sequences within the sample encode an identical CDR3. V gene TRBV18 combines with J gene TRBJ2-7; 8 positions match TRBD1. Germline-derived CDR1 and CDR2 are KGHSH and LQKENI. The junction had 5 bases not matched to a gene; V was cut back by 4 bases and J by 3 bases. The CDR3 totals 14 residues. This chain's CDR3 is CASSRAGGSYEQYF. For the CDR3, the DNA is TGTGCCAGCTCACGAGCAGGGGGCAGCTACGAGCAGTACTTC.

V usage is TRBV6-5 and J usage is TRBJ1-6; 9 bases match TRBD1. Unmatched junction bases numbered 5, after V lost 5 bases and J lost 6 bases. Germline loops: CDR1 MNHEY, CDR2 SVGAGI. The CDR3 runs 15 residues. CDR3 in amino acids: CASSPRTGVNSPLHF. CDR3 nucleotides: TGTGCCAGCAGTCCTCGGACAGGGGTTAATTCACCCCTCCACTTT.

The V call is TRBV18, the J call TRBJ2-7; 7 bases are a match to TRBD1. The CDR3 sequence is 15 residues long. V was clipped by 3 bases and J by 4 bases; unmatched bases: 9. The germline gives CDR1 KGHSH, CDR2 LQKENI. The DNA of the CDR3 is TGTGCCAGCTCACCTGTGACAGGGAGCGTATACGAGCAGTACTTC. It yields the protein CASSPVTGSVYEQYF.

The CDR3 reads CASKPGGIQPQHF. DNA for the CDR3: TGTGCCAGCAAGCCGGGAGGGATTCAGCCCCAGCATTTT. The chain has TRBV28 and TRBJ1-5; D ambiguous. V lost 7 bases to trimming and J lost 6 bases, with 13 bases between them. Germline V gene data show CDR1 as MDHEN and CDR2 as SYDVKM. There are 13 residues in the CDR3.

This clone was detected a few times. This chain uses TRBV20-1 with TRBJ2-7; possibly TRBD2 for D (5 bases). The CDR3 loop spans 15 amino acids. V gave up 3 bases and J gave up 0 bases, with 15 bases separating them. Germline lookup yields CDR1 DFQATT and CDR2 SNEGSKA (reference sequence). The CDR3 spells CSASLRSGNSYEQYF. The CDR3 DNA reads TGCAGTGCTAGTCTAAGGTCGGGGAACTCCTACGAGCAGTACTTC.

This clone was found once. The chain links TRBV5-4 to TRBJ2-6; TRBD1 agrees at 10 bases. The germline V gene encodes CDR1 SGHNT and CDR2 YYREEE (reference sequence). V lost 4 bases, J lost 3 bases, and 7 bases stayed unmatched. The CDR3 contains 17 residues. The CDR3 region is CASSPTGGWGGANVLTF. The CDR3 DNA sequence: TGTGCCAGCAGCCCGACAGGGGGCTGGGGTGGGGCCAACGTCCTGACTTTC.

The chain is built from TRBV7-2 and TRBJ1-1, with TRBD1 matching over 8 bases. The CDR3 runs 15 residues. V lost 2 bases, J lost 11 bases, and 13 bases stayed unmatched. From germline, CDR1 is SGHTA and CDR2 FQGNSA. Here the CDR3 DNA reads TGTGCCAGCAGCTTATTTTTCGCGACAGGGGATTCGGCTTTCTTT. Amino acids: CASSLFFATGDSAFF.

The chain links TRBV7-9 to TRBJ1-3; 8 bases are shared with TRBD1. The ends lost 4 bases at V and 4 bases at J; junction bases unmatched: 3. This CDR3 has 14 amino acids. Germline loops: CDR1 SEHNR, CDR2 FQNEAQ (reference sequence). Here the CDR3 DNA reads TGTGCCAGCAGCTCAACAGGGGGAGGAAACACCATATATTTT. Translated, it gives CASSSTGGGNTIYF.

V is TRBV4-1 and J is TRBJ1-4; 10 bases map to TRBD1. V shed 3 bases and J 8 bases; nucleotides not matched to a gene: 9. Germline V CDR1 and CDR2: MGHRA, YSYEKL. CDR3 length: 16 amino acids. The CDR3 DNA is TGCGCCAGCAGCCAGGGCAAGGGACAGGGGCGCGAAAAACTGTTTTTT. This gives the protein CASSQGKGQGREKLFF.

This chain connects TRBV3-1 (or the pseudogene TRBV3-2) to TRBJ1-6, with D possibly TRBD1 on 5 matching bases. The germline CDR1 and CDR2 sequences are LGHDT and YNNKEL (reference sequence). The V end lost 7 bases, the J end lost 8 bases, and 9 bases lay between the germline ends. The CDR3 consists of 12 residues. Here the CDR3 DNA reads TGTGCCAGCAACTCCAGGGATTCACCCCTCCACTTT. The encoded protein is CASNSRDSPLHF.

This clone was picked up a small number of times. This chain joins TRBV19 and TRBJ2-7; D possibly corresponds to TRBD2 (5 bases). Trimming cost V 7 bases and J 5 bases, with 18 bases left between them. This CDR3 is built from 14 residues. Germline V gene data show CDR1 as LNHDA and CDR2 as SQIVND (reference sequence). In DNA, the CDR3 is TGTGCCAGTACCAAGACCGGGTCGGGGAACGAGCAGTACTTC. It yields the protein CASTKTGSGNEQYF.

The V gene is TRBV14, the J gene TRBJ1-2, with 7 nucleotides matching TRBD1. The V segment lost 5 bases and the J segment 4 bases; nucleotides outside the gene matches: 7. The CDR3 loop spans 14 amino acids. Germline V gives CDR1 SGHDN, CDR2 FVKESK. CDR3 loop: CASSFTGTVYGYTF. In DNA, the CDR3 is TGTGCCAGCAGCTTCACGGGGACAGTCTATGGCTACACCTTC.

Turning to this clone: This could be a read error, since a much larger clone is one nucleotide away. The sample carries other DNA sequences with the same CDR3. This chain's CDR3 is CACLSGGGGRGGEQYF. For the CDR3, the DNA is TGCGCCTGCTTGAGCGGTGGGGGGGGCCGGGGGGGGGAGCAGTACTTC. J is TRBJ2-7 and V is TRBV5-1, with TRBD2 identical over 8 bases. The CDR3 is 16 residues long. Germline values: CDR1 SGHRS, CDR2 YFSETQ. J was trimmed by 7 bases and V by 10 bases; bases with no gene match: 22.

The rearrangement uses TRBV3-1 (or the pseudogene TRBV3-2) and TRBJ1-5; no definite D call. The V end lost 0 bases, the J end lost 2 bases, and 14 bases lay between the germline ends. The CDR3 loop spans 17 amino acids. From germline, CDR1 is LGHDT and CDR2 YNNKEL (reference sequence). CDR3 bases: TGTGCCAGCAGCCAAGATCGGTGGAGGGTCGGCAATCAGCCCCAGCATTTT. This sequence encodes CASSQDRWRVGNQPQHF.

The CDR3 here is CASSISATVKNTEAFF. As DNA, the CDR3 is TGTGCCAGTAGTATCTCCGCCACGGTAAAGAACACTGAAGCTTTCTTT. The chain links TRBV19 to TRBJ1-1; D is undetermined. From germline, CDR1 is LNHDA and CDR2 SQIVND (reference sequence). CDR3 length: 16 residues. V was cut by 3 bases and J by 1 base, with 15 bases left in between.

This clone turned up a few times. This chain joins TRBV6-5 and TRBJ2-1; 7 nucleotides line up with TRBD1. V lost 6 bases and J lost 1; bases outside the gene matches: 6. The V gene's germline CDR1 is MNHEY and CDR2 SVGAGI. The CDR3 is 15 amino acids. For the CDR3, the DNA is TGTGCCAGCAGGATAGACAGGGCATCCTACAATGAGCAGTTCTTC. Its translation: CASRIDRASYNEQFF.

The chain is built from TRBV30 and TRBJ1-2; D may be TRBD1 (6 bases). Germline V gene data show CDR1 as GTSNPN and CDR2 as SVGIG (reference sequence). V was pared by 0 bases and J by 4 bases, with 12 bases between. The length of the CDR3 is 14 residues. The CDR3 region is CAWSVRGMGYGYTF. The CDR3 DNA sequence: TGTGCCTGGAGTGTGAGGGGGATGGGCTATGGCTACACCTTC.

The gene calls are TRBV7-9 and TRBJ1-2; D is possibly TRBD1 (6 bases). The V end was cut by 0 bases, the J end by 4 bases, with 12 bases between. The CDR3 covers 15 residues. From germline, CDR1 is SEHNR and CDR2 FQNEAQ (reference sequence). CDR3 amino acids: CASSLAGGGTYGYTF. CDR3 coding DNA: TGTGCCAGCAGCTTAGCGGGAGGGGGGACCTATGGCTACACCTTC.

The chain recombines TRBV10-1 with TRBJ1-1, with 8 nucleotides matching TRBD1. V shed 0 bases, J shed 5 bases, and the junction held 2 bases outside the gene matches. Germline values: CDR1 WNHNN, CDR2 SYGVQD (reference sequence). The CDR3 consists of 14 residues. The CDR3 region is CASSESQGVTEAFF. The CDR3 coding sequence is TGCGCCAGCAGTGAGTCACAGGGGGTAACTGAAGCTTTCTTT.

This clone was counted once. The chain couples TRBV30 to TRBJ1-4; 9 positions match TRBD1. Germline CDR1 reads GTSNPN; CDR2 reads SVGIG (reference sequence). Trimming removed 1 base from V and 15 bases from J; junction bases left unmatched: 9. The CDR3 contains 13 residues. This chain's CDR3 is CAWSGTGDLRMFF. The CDR3 nucleotides read TGTGCCTGGAGTGGGACAGGGGACCTCAGAATGTTTTTT.